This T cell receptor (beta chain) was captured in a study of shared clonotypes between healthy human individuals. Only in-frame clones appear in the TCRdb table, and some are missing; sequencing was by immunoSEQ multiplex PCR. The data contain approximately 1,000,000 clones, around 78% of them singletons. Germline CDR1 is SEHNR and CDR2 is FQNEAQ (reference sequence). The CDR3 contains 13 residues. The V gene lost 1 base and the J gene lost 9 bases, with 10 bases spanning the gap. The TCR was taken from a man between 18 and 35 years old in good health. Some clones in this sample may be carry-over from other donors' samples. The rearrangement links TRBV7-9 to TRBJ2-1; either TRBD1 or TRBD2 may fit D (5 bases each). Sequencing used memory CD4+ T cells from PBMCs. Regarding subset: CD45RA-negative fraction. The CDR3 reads CASSLVSGSEQFF. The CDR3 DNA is TGTGCCAGCAGCTTAGTCTCAGGGAGTGAGCAGTTCTTC.